Listed below are T cell receptor beta chains from one sample, sequenced in a study of CD8 T cells in Susac syndrome. TCRdb used MiXCR to reprocess the immunoSEQ multiplex PCR reads, holding one entry per CDR3 protein. The sample has some 120,000 distinct CDR3 sequences, around nine tenths seen once. What was sequenced was CD8+ T cells from PBMCs. The receptor source for this set is a human donor with multiple sclerosis. Each CDR3 is given with its conserved first and last residue. A D gene is named only where the DNA matches it firmly. Not every row has a clone size; where given, it reads once, few, many or a size class.

>-|TRBV3-1|TRBJ2-2|-
TGTGCCAGCAGCCAAGTCCCTGGCCCAGAGGGGTTTACCGGGGAGCTGTTTTTT
CASSQVPGPEGFTGELFF
>-|TRBV7-2|TRBJ1-1|-
TGTGCCAGCAGCTTAACGTCAGGGCCTGAAGCTTTCTTT
CASSLTSGPEAFF
>-|TRBV7-9|TRBJ1-2|TRBD1
TGTGCCAGCAGCTTAACGTGGCAGGGGGCGCATCTGAATGGCTACACCTTC
CASSLTWQGAHLNGYTF
>-|TRBV30|TRBJ2-7|-
TGTGCCTGGAGTAGGCGAGGTAGCCTGTCCTACGAGCAGTACTTC
CAWSRRGSLSYEQYF
>-|TRBV9|TRBJ2-2|-
TGTGCCAGCAGCGTATTCGAAGGGAGCACCGGGGAGCTGTTTTTT
CASSVFEGSTGELFF
>-|TRBV24-1|TRBJ1-2|TRBD1
TGTGCCACCAGTTCGGGACAGACCTACTATGGCTACACCTTC
CATSSGQTYYGYTF
>-|TRBV4-2|TRBJ1-1|TRBD1
TGTGCCAGCAGCCAAGATCCCGGGACAGGAGGCATTGAAGCTTTCTTT
CASSQDPGTGGIEAFF
>-|TRBV27|TRBJ2-7|-
TGTGCCAGCAGTTTAGCAGGGGCACTAGCAGCCTACGAGCAGTACTTC
CASSLAGALAAYEQYF
>-|TRBV4-1|TRBJ2-3|TRBD1
TGCGCCAGCAGCCAAGCCCGACAGGGGCGACTTGGGAGCTCAGATACGCAGTATTTT
CASSQARQGRLGSSDTQYF
>once|TRBV3-1|TRBJ2-1|-
TGTGCCAGCAGCCAAGACTTAGCGTACAATGAGCAGTTCTTC
CASSQDLAYNEQFF
>few|TRBV29-1|TRBJ2-7|-
TGCAGCGTTGAGGGTTCGCAGACCTACGAGCAGTACTTC
CSVEGSQTYEQYF
>-|TRBV6-5|TRBJ1-2|-
TGTGCCAGCAGTTACTTCGGGGAGGATGGCTACACCTTC
CASSYFGEDGYTF
>-|TRBV19|TRBJ1-1|-
TGTGCCAGTAGTCCCTCGGGACACCTGAACACTGAAGCTTTCTTT
CASSPSGHLNTEAFF
>-|TRBV15|TRBJ1-1|-
TGTGCCACCAGCTCCCGGACTCCAGACACTGAAGCTTTCTTT
CATSSRTPDTEAFF
>-|TRBV30|TRBJ2-2|TRBD1
TGTGCCTGGGATGGACAGGGAAACACCGGGGAGCTGTTTTTT
CAWDGQGNTGELFF
>-|TRBV7-9|TRBJ1-1|-
TGTGCCAGCAGCTTATATGCAGGCTCCAACACTGAAGCTTTCTTT
CASSLYAGSNTEAFF
>-|TRBV28|TRBJ1-1|-
TGTGCCAGCAGAGGACCGGATGCTACTGAAGCTTTCTTT
CASRGPDATEAFF
>-|TRBV28|TRBJ2-7|TRBD1
TGTGCCAGCAGTTTATCAGGGGGCTTCGAGCAGTACTTC
CASSLSGGFEQYF
>-|TRBV28|TRBJ1-5|-
TGTGCCAGCAGTAGCGGGACATCCAGCAATCAGCCCCAGCATTTT
CASSSGTSSNQPQHF
>-|TRBV24-1|TRBJ2-1|TRBD2
TGTGCCACCAGTGATTTGACTAGCGGGGTTAATGAGCAGTTCTTC
CATSDLTSGVNEQFF
>-|TRBV7-9|TRBJ2-7|TRBD2
TGTGCCAGCGAGCCAAGCGGGGACGAGCAGTACTTC
CASEPSGDEQYF
>-|TRBV12-3/TRBV12-4|TRBJ1-2|TRBD1
TGTGCCAGCACCCCGGGACAGGGAATCGGCTACACCTTC
CASTPGQGIGYTF
>-|TRBV20-1|TRBJ2-3|TRBD2
TGCAGTGCTCGACTAGCCGGGGATAATACGCAGTATTTT
CSARLAGDNTQYF
>-|TRBV27|TRBJ2-5|-
TGTGCCAGCAGTAGAGGAACCCAGTACTTC
CASSRGTQYF
>-|TRBV4-1|TRBJ1-1|-
TGCGCCAGCAGCCAAGAGGGAGGGGTCGATACTTTCTTT
CASSQEGGVDTFF
>-|TRBV7-9|TRBJ2-7|-
TGTGCCAGCAGCTCGGACGGACTAAGAGTGAGTGGCGAGCAGTACTTC
CASSSDGLRVSGEQYF
>-|TRBV5-1|TRBJ1-2|TRBD1
TGCGCCAGCAGCTCCCCCGACAGGGTTTATGGCTACACCTTC
CASSSPDRVYGYTF
>-|TRBV30|TRBJ1-1|-
TGTGCCTGGCTCCAGGGTCCCGAAGCTTTCTTT
CAWLQGPEAFF
>-|TRBV4-1|TRBJ2-7|-
TGCGCCAGCAGCCCATACCGGGACGGACACTACGAGCAGTACTTC
CASSPYRDGHYEQYF
>-|TRBV30|TRBJ1-5|-
TGTGCCTGGAGGGGGAAGGGGAATCAGCCCCAGCATTTT
CAWRGKGNQPQHF
>-|TRBV27|TRBJ2-1|-
TGTGCCAGCAGTTTAACCATCCCGGTTTCCTACAATGAGCAGTTCTTC
CASSLTIPVSYNEQFF
>once|TRBV27|TRBJ2-1|-
TGTGCCAGCAGTGTGACAGGCTACAATGAGCAGTTCTTC
CASSVTGYNEQFF
>-|TRBV2|TRBJ2-7|-
TGTGCCAGCAGTGATGGGGGATACGAGCAGTACTTC
CASSDGGYEQYF
>-|TRBV10-3|TRBJ1-1|TRBD1
TGTGCCATCAAATACGGACAGGGCGGAACTGAAGCTTTCTTT
CAIKYGQGGTEAFF
>-|TRBV6-1|TRBJ2-5|-
TGTGCCAGCAGTGGGCGAGTTTTCCAAGAGACCCAGTACTTC
CASSGRVFQETQYF
>-|TRBV5-6|TRBJ1-5|TRBD1
TGTGCCAGCAGCTATGGGACAGGGGGACAGCCCCAGCATTTT
CASSYGTGGQPQHF
>-|TRBV28|TRBJ2-7|-
TGTGCCAGCAGTTTACGAGGGGATCCCGCCTACGAGCAGTACTTC
CASSLRGDPAYEQYF
>once|TRBV7-9|TRBJ2-2|TRBD2
TGTGCCAGCAGCTCGGGACTAGCGGGAGTGGCAGGAAGGACCGGGGAGCTGTTTTTT
CASSSGLAGVAGRTGELFF
>once|TRBV19|TRBJ2-3|-
TGTGCCAGTTCTGCCGGCACAGATACGCAGTATTTT
CASSAGTDTQYF
>-|TRBV20-1|TRBJ1-1|TRBD1
TGCAGTGCTAGAAGTTTCAGGGGGGTGTACACTGAAGCTTTCTTT
CSARSFRGVYTEAFF
>-|TRBV7-9|TRBJ2-7|-
TGTGCCAGCAGCCCTGAGGGCGCTCCCTACGAGCAGTACTTC
CASSPEGAPYEQYF
>-|TRBV7-8|TRBJ2-5|-
TGTGCCAGCAGCCTTCACATCCAAGAGACCCAGTACTTC
CASSLHIQETQYF
>-|TRBV28|TRBJ2-4|TRBD2
TGTGCCAGCAGTGTCTCCGGGACTAGCGGAACTCTAGCCAAAAACATTCAGTACTTC
CASSVSGTSGTLAKNIQYF
>-|TRBV28|TRBJ2-2|-
TGTGCCAGCAGTCCCTTTAGTCGCACCGGGGAGCTGTTTTTT
CASSPFSRTGELFF
>-|TRBV27|TRBJ1-1|TRBD1
TGTGCCAGCAGTGGGGGACAGCAGAACACTGAAGCTTTCTTT
CASSGGQQNTEAFF
>-|TRBV20-1|TRBJ2-4|-
TGCAGTGCTAGAGTTTGGGATCCCCCTGGGAACATTCAGTACTTC
CSARVWDPPGNIQYF
>-|TRBV29-1|TRBJ1-5|-
TGCAGCGTTGATTGGGGGCCGCAGGATCAGCCCCAGCATTTT
CSVDWGPQDQPQHF
>once|TRBV3-1|TRBJ2-5|-
TGTGCCAGCAGCCAAGTACAGCCCCGTGGGAACCAGTACTTC
CASSQVQPRGNQYF
>-|TRBV5-1|TRBJ2-5|-
TGCGCCAGCAGCCCCCCGATTAGCAGGGAGACCCAGTACTTC
CASSPPISRETQYF
>-|TRBV27|TRBJ2-1|TRBD2
TGTGCCAGCAGTTTAGCGGGAGGACCGGGGAATGAGCAGTTCTTC
CASSLAGGPGNEQFF
>-|TRBV7-6|TRBJ2-5|TRBD1
TGTGCCAGCAGGACAGACAGGGGGCGGCTGGAGACCCAGTACTTC
CASRTDRGRLETQYF
>-|TRBV2|TRBJ1-1|TRBD1
TGTGCAACTTTACAGGGGACAAGGACTGAAGCTTTCTTT
CATLQGTRTEAFF